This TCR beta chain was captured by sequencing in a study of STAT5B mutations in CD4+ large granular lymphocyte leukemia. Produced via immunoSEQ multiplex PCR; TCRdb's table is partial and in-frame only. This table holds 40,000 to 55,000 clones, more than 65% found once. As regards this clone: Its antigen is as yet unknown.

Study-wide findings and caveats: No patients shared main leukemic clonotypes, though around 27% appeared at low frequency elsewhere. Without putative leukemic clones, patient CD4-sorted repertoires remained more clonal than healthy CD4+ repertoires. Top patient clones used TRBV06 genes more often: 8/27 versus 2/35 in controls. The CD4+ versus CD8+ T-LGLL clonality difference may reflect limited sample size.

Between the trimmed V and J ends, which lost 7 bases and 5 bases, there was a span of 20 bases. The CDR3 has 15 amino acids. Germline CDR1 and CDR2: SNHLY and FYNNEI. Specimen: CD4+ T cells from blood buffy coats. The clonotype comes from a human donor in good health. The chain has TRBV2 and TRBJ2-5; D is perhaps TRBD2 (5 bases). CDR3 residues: CASTRVRGVGETQYF. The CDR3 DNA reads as TGTGCCAGCACGAGGGTACGGGGAGTTGGGGAGACCCAGTACTTC. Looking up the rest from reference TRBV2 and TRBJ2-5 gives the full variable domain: EPEVTQTPSHQVTQMGQEVILRCVPISNHLYFYWYRQILGQKVEFLVSFYNNEISEKSEIFDDQFSVERPDGSNFTLKIRSTKLEDSAMYFCASTRVRGVGETQYFGPGTRLLVL.